The rows below give T cell receptor beta chains drawn from one sample of a study of T cell responses to AZD1222 COVID-19 vaccine. Produced via immunoSEQ multiplex PCR; TCRdb's table is partial and in-frame only. The top ten hold roughly 1.1% of the sample, which has approximately 110,000 clones, 80% to 90% seen once. The source was peripheral blood, collected on day 0 of AZD1222 vaccination. The receptors come from an adult in good health. Both conserved end residues are part of each CDR3.

TRBJ1-1	TRBV9	CASSVVPSWTLEAFF
TRBJ1-3	TRBV10-3	CAISRGQGASGNTIYF
TRBJ1-2	TRBV30	CAWSGTGNNYGYTF
TRBJ1-6	TRBV28	CASSLFVGRPLHF
TRBJ2-1	TRBV19	CASFNGQGWINGDEQFF
TRBJ1-4	TRBV9	CASSVESNTNEKLFF
TRBJ1-1	TRBV3-1/TRBV3-2	CASSPEGFSTEAFF
TRBJ2-5	TRBV5-1	CASSLETGRETQYF
TRBJ1-1	TRBV10-1	CASSVGNTEAFF
TRBJ2-7	TRBV7-2	CASSARRGGRDEQYF
TRBJ1-2	TRBV6-5	CASSGGGYGYTF
TRBJ1-2	TRBV11-2	CASSRDRDYGYTF
TRBJ2-3	TRBV27	CASSWTSGGTDTQYF
TRBJ2-2	TRBV7-9	CASSLVRTSGSTGELFF
TRBJ1-6	TRBV15	CATSRDGNQSPLHF
TRBJ1-2	TRBV5-1	CASSPTKGTGAIGYTF
TRBJ2-5	TRBV4-1	CASSESPGAGETQYF
TRBJ2-3	TRBV2	CASRTSGPTDTQYF
TRBJ1-2	TRBV4-1	CASSQASFYGYTF
TRBJ1-5	TRBV5-5	CASSPRPEYSNQPQHF
TRBJ2-7	TRBV20-1	CSASRQGAHEQYF
TRBJ2-7	TRBV5-1	CASRGIPSYEQYF
TRBJ1-1	TRBV12-3/TRBV12-4	CASSFKGDGGAFF
TRBJ2-7	TRBV19	CASSIRQVGSYEQYF
TRBJ1-1	TRBV4-2	CASSPGQGYTEAFF
TRBJ2-5	TRBV7-9	CASSLRPVETQYF
TRBJ2-1	TRBV6-2/TRBV6-3	CASSYSRSSGGPSSYNEQFF
TRBJ2-5	TRBV3-1/TRBV3-2	CASSQAGPAETQYF
TRBJ2-4	TRBV12-5	CASGPPRALAKNIQYF